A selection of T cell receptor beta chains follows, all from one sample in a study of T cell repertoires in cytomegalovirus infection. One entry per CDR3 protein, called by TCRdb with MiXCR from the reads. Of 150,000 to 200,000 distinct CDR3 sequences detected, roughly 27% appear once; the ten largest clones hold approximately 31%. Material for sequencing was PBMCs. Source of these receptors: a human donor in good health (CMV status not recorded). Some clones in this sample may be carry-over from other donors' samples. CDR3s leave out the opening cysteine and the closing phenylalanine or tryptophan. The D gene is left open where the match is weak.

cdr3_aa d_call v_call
ASSPGGGHTGELF TRBD2 TRBV11-2
ASSLSTGTGRLHTQY TRBD1 TRBV6-5
ASRPAGYENEQF . TRBV7-9
ASSSTAARAF . TRBV7-9
SVRTGHTEAF TRBD1 TRBV29-1
ASSLEEETQY . TRBV5-6
ASSYLDREGYGYT TRBD1 TRBV6-5
ASSLVGQKSSGNTIY TRBD1 TRBV7-2
ASSLDWDRGRKNSGNTIY TRBD1 TRBV7-9
ASSPGTPKTYEQY . TRBV5-1
ASSFGRTETQY . TRBV7-4
ASSTSDSYNEQF TRBD2 TRBV7-4
ASSPSGRGGGGEQF TRBD2 TRBV12-3/TRBV12-4
ASSSMGNQPQH . TRBV6-2/TRBV6-3
ASSARVAASYNEQF . TRBV19
SSCPDRALNRGYT TRBD1 TRBV7-2
ASSLAAVQETQY . TRBV5-4
ATSEGDYGYT . TRBV24-1
ASSSSGREDVDMRY . TRBV7-9
ATSRDKGSQPQH . TRBV15
ASSLDQATAGNTIY . TRBV11-2
ASIRDSLNTGELF . TRBV2
ASSQETGRSATNEKLF . TRBV14
ASSPQSADQETQY . TRBV4-1
ASSLDPPLGLAGGWTQY TRBD2 TRBV7-6
ASSPRWGKYQETQY . TRBV4-3
ASSQELRLAGENIQY TRBD2 TRBV3-1
ASSLASEGTGELF . TRBV7-8
ASSLERDTFYNEQF . TRBV11-2
ASSDRDTDQPQH . TRBV25-1
ASTPAPLGQRLNEQF TRBD1 TRBV3-1
SVRQDPRTQY . TRBV29-1
ASSLGLGQDTQY TRBD2 TRBV12-3/TRBV12-4
ASSLDRVFTEAF TRBD1 TRBV7-2
ASSENSLNTEAF . TRBV2
SAPKGSMNTEAF . TRBV20-1
ASSFDRGITEAF TRBD1 TRBV7-9
ASSLFREAEAF . TRBV12-3/TRBV12-4
ASPLLAEGSTTEAF . TRBV6-1
ASSLAWAYTDTQY . TRBV7-9
ASSYSSRLDTEAF . TRBV6-6
ASSQEGVVQETQY . TRBV4-1
ASSLWDRKSGYT TRBD1 TRBV5-6
SVDSGGTDTQY TRBD2 TRBV29-1
ASSSTVGLNTEAF . TRBV7-3
ASSYEPYNSPLH . TRBV6-6
ASRRDNLDIQY . TRBV25-1
SVSTSGGSYEQY TRBD2 TRBV29-1
ASSPYPVGETQY . TRBV11-2
AGSQEIMGTEAF . TRBV3-1
ASSTTASSYNEQF . TRBV9
SAGTGGETQY TRBD1 TRBV20-1
ASSLELGGSPLH . TRBV7-8
ARSARLGLMNTEAF . TRBV2
ASSLGGTNTGELF . TRBV7-6
SVEQKRGGWETQY TRBD2 TRBV29-1
SALGQGSEEQY TRBD1 TRBV20-1
ASSYWTGTNTEAF TRBD1 TRBV7-8